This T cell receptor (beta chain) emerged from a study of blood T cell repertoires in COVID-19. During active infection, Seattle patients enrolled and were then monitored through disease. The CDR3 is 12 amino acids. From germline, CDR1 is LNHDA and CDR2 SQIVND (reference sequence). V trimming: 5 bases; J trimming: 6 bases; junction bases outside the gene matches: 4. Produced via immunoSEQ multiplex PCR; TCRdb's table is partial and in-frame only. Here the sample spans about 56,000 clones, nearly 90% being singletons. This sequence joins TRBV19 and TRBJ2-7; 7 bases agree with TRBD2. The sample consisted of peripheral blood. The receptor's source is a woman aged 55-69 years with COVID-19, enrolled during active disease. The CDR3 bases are TGTGCCAGTAGTGTTCCTAGCGGCGAGCAGTACTTC. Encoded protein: CASSVPSGEQYF.